A selection of T cell receptor beta chains follows, all from one sample in a study of cytomegalovirus exposure and HLA in healthy donors. Method: immunoSEQ multiplex PCR; TCRdb's copy keeps in-frame clones and lacks some. This sample yields 100,000 to 150,000 clones, of which 65% to 80% are seen a single time; 4.2% belongs to the top ten. The sample consisted of PBMCs. Source of these receptors: a male donor in good health and CMV-seropositive. CDR3s include the opening cysteine and the closing phenylalanine or tryptophan. The order of the fields is CDR3 DNA, CDR3 protein, V gene, clone size, J gene, D gene. A D gene is named only where the DNA matches it firmly. Size values are once, few and many counts, or a class for expanded clones, and some rows have none.

cdr3_nt: TGTGCCAGCACCAACTCTCAGGATATGAACACTGAAGCTTTCTTT
cdr3_aa: CASTNSQDMNTEAFF
v_call: TRBV6-6
clone_size: once
j_call: TRBJ1-1
d_call: -

cdr3_nt: TGTGCCAGCAGCTTAGTAGGAGGAGGGATCGGCGCCGTTGAGCAGTTCTTC
cdr3_aa: CASSLVGGGIGAVEQFF
v_call: TRBV7-9
clone_size: -
j_call: TRBJ2-1
d_call: -

cdr3_nt: TGCGCCAGCAGCCCCGACAGAGGCTATGTCTACACCTTC
cdr3_aa: CASSPDRGYVYTF
v_call: TRBV5-1
clone_size: -
j_call: TRBJ1-2
d_call: -

cdr3_nt: TGTGCCAGCAGCCAAGATCACAGGGTCGGAACTTACGAGCAGTACTTC
cdr3_aa: CASSQDHRVGTYEQYF
v_call: TRBV4-2
clone_size: few
j_call: TRBJ2-7
d_call: -

cdr3_nt: TGCGCCAGCAGCCGGCTCAGCGGGGGATTGGCAGATACGCAGTATTTT
cdr3_aa: CASSRLSGGLADTQYF
v_call: TRBV5-1
clone_size: -
j_call: TRBJ2-3
d_call: TRBD2

cdr3_nt: TGTGCCAGCAGAAGGGGCGTTGATGGCTACACCTTC
cdr3_aa: CASRRGVDGYTF
v_call: TRBV2
clone_size: -
j_call: TRBJ1-2
d_call: -

cdr3_nt: TGTGCCAGCAGTTTATTAGGTCTAAGCTCTGGGGCCAACGGCCTGACTTTC
cdr3_aa: CASSLLGLSSGANGLTF
v_call: TRBV28
clone_size: few
j_call: TRBJ2-6
d_call: -

cdr3_nt: TGTGCCAGCAGCTTAAGCGGGGTAACCGAGCAGTACTTC
cdr3_aa: CASSLSGVTEQYF
v_call: TRBV11-2
clone_size: -
j_call: TRBJ2-7
d_call: TRBD2

cdr3_nt: TGTGCCAGCGCCTGGACAGGAGGGTATGAAAAACTGTTTTTT
cdr3_aa: CASAWTGGYEKLFF
v_call: TRBV28
clone_size: few
j_call: TRBJ1-4
d_call: TRBD1

cdr3_nt: TGTGCCAGCAGGAGTTCTATTAGCTATGAGCAGTTCTTC
cdr3_aa: CASRSSISYEQFF
v_call: TRBV6-1
clone_size: -
j_call: TRBJ2-1
d_call: -

cdr3_nt: TGTGCCAGCAGGGGACTCATCTCCTACAATGAGCAGTTCTTC
cdr3_aa: CASRGLISYNEQFF
v_call: TRBV27
clone_size: -
j_call: TRBJ2-1
d_call: -

cdr3_nt: TGTGCCAGCAGCCCCCCTCCGACAGGGGTAGGAAACACCATATATTTT
cdr3_aa: CASSPPPTGVGNTIYF
v_call: TRBV5-4
clone_size: once
j_call: TRBJ1-3
d_call: TRBD1

cdr3_nt: TGTGCCAGCAGTTCGCAGGGATTTCGCAATCAGCCCCAGCATTTT
cdr3_aa: CASSSQGFRNQPQHF
v_call: TRBV7-9
clone_size: -
j_call: TRBJ1-5
d_call: -

cdr3_nt: TGTGCCAGCAGTGCCAGGGCATCCTACAATGAGCAGTTCTTC
cdr3_aa: CASSARASYNEQFF
v_call: TRBV6-5
clone_size: few
j_call: TRBJ2-1
d_call: -

cdr3_nt: TGTGCCAGCAGTCTTTTGGACAGGGAAGCGGGTGAGACCCAGTACTTC
cdr3_aa: CASSLLDREAGETQYF
v_call: TRBV2
clone_size: once
j_call: TRBJ2-5
d_call: TRBD1

cdr3_nt: TGTGCCAGCAGCCCTTCCGGACAGGGGGCTTTTGGCTACACCTTC
cdr3_aa: CASSPSGQGAFGYTF
v_call: TRBV11-2
clone_size: -
j_call: TRBJ1-2
d_call: TRBD1

cdr3_nt: TGTGCCAGCAGCCAAGCTACTATAACAGGGGGCAACGGCTACACCTTC
cdr3_aa: CASSQATITGGNGYTF
v_call: TRBV14
clone_size: -
j_call: TRBJ1-2
d_call: TRBD1

cdr3_nt: TGTGCCACCCTGCGGGCAAATTCACCCCTCCACTTT
cdr3_aa: CATLRANSPLHF
v_call: TRBV6-4
clone_size: once
j_call: TRBJ1-6
d_call: -

cdr3_nt: TGTGCCAGCTCGCTCGGATCGGGACAGGGTGAGACCCAGTACTTC
cdr3_aa: CASSLGSGQGETQYF
v_call: TRBV18
clone_size: -
j_call: TRBJ2-5
d_call: TRBD1

cdr3_nt: TGTGCCAGCAGTTCGGGACAGGCTTCTAATGAAAAACTGTTTTTT
cdr3_aa: CASSSGQASNEKLFF
v_call: TRBV28
clone_size: -
j_call: TRBJ1-4
d_call: TRBD1

cdr3_nt: TGCGCCAGCAGCTTGGCGCAGGGCAATGAGCAGTTCTTC
cdr3_aa: CASSLAQGNEQFF
v_call: TRBV5-1
clone_size: few
j_call: TRBJ2-1
d_call: -

cdr3_nt: TGTGCCAGCAGCTTGGGGGGGACAGAAGAGACCCAGTACTTC
cdr3_aa: CASSLGGTEETQYF
v_call: TRBV5-4
clone_size: once
j_call: TRBJ2-5
d_call: TRBD1

cdr3_nt: TGTGCCAGCAGTTACCCGAGACAGGGCCTGAACTATGGCTACACCTTC
cdr3_aa: CASSYPRQGLNYGYTF
v_call: TRBV6-5
clone_size: -
j_call: TRBJ1-2
d_call: TRBD1

cdr3_nt: TGTGCCAGCTCACCAATTTTAAGGACACCCGAGAACACCGGGGAGCTGTTTTTT
cdr3_aa: CASSPILRTPENTGELFF
v_call: TRBV18
clone_size: -
j_call: TRBJ2-2
d_call: -

cdr3_nt: TGTGCCAGCAGCCGAGGACAGGACCCGGCGTTTGGTGAAGCTTTCTTT
cdr3_aa: CASSRGQDPAFGEAFF
v_call: TRBV7-2
clone_size: -
j_call: TRBJ1-1
d_call: TRBD1

cdr3_nt: TGTGCCAGCAGCCCAACACGGGGGGAGACCCAGTACTTC
cdr3_aa: CASSPTRGETQYF
v_call: TRBV7-2
clone_size: once
j_call: TRBJ2-5
d_call: -

cdr3_nt: TGTGCCATCAGTGAGAGCGAGCGGGAGGGCTACGAGCAGTACTTC
cdr3_aa: CAISESEREGYEQYF
v_call: TRBV10-3
clone_size: -
j_call: TRBJ2-7
d_call: TRBD2

cdr3_nt: TGTGCCAGCAGCCAAGATTTTGGCAGGGTCTATGGCTACACCTTC
cdr3_aa: CASSQDFGRVYGYTF
v_call: TRBV14
clone_size: -
j_call: TRBJ1-2
d_call: -

cdr3_nt: TGTGCCAGCAGCTACGGGACTAGCTTACAAGAGACCCAGTACTTC
cdr3_aa: CASSYGTSLQETQYF
v_call: TRBV5-8
clone_size: -
j_call: TRBJ2-5
d_call: TRBD2